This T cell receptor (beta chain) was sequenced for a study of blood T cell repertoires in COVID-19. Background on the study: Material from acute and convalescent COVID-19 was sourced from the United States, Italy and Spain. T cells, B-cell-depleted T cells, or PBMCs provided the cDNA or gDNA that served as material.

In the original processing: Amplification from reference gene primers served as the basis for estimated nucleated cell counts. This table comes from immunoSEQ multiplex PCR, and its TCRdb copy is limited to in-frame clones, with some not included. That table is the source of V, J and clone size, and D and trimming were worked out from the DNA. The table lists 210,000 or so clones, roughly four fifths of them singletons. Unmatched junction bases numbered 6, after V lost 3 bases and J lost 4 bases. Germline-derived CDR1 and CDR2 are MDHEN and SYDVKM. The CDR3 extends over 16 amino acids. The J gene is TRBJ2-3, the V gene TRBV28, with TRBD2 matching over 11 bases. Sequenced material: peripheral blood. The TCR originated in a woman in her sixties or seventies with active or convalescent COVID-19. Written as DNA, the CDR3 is TGTGCCAGCAGTTTCGTAGCGGGAGGGGGCGCAGATACGCAGTATTTT. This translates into CASSFVAGGGADTQYF. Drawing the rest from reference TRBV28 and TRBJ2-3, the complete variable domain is DVKVTQSSRYLVKRTGEKVFLECVQDMDHENMFWYRQDPGLGLRLIYFSYDVKMKEKGDIPEGYSVSREKKERFSLILESASTNQTSMYLCASSFVAGGGADTQYFGPGTRLTVL.